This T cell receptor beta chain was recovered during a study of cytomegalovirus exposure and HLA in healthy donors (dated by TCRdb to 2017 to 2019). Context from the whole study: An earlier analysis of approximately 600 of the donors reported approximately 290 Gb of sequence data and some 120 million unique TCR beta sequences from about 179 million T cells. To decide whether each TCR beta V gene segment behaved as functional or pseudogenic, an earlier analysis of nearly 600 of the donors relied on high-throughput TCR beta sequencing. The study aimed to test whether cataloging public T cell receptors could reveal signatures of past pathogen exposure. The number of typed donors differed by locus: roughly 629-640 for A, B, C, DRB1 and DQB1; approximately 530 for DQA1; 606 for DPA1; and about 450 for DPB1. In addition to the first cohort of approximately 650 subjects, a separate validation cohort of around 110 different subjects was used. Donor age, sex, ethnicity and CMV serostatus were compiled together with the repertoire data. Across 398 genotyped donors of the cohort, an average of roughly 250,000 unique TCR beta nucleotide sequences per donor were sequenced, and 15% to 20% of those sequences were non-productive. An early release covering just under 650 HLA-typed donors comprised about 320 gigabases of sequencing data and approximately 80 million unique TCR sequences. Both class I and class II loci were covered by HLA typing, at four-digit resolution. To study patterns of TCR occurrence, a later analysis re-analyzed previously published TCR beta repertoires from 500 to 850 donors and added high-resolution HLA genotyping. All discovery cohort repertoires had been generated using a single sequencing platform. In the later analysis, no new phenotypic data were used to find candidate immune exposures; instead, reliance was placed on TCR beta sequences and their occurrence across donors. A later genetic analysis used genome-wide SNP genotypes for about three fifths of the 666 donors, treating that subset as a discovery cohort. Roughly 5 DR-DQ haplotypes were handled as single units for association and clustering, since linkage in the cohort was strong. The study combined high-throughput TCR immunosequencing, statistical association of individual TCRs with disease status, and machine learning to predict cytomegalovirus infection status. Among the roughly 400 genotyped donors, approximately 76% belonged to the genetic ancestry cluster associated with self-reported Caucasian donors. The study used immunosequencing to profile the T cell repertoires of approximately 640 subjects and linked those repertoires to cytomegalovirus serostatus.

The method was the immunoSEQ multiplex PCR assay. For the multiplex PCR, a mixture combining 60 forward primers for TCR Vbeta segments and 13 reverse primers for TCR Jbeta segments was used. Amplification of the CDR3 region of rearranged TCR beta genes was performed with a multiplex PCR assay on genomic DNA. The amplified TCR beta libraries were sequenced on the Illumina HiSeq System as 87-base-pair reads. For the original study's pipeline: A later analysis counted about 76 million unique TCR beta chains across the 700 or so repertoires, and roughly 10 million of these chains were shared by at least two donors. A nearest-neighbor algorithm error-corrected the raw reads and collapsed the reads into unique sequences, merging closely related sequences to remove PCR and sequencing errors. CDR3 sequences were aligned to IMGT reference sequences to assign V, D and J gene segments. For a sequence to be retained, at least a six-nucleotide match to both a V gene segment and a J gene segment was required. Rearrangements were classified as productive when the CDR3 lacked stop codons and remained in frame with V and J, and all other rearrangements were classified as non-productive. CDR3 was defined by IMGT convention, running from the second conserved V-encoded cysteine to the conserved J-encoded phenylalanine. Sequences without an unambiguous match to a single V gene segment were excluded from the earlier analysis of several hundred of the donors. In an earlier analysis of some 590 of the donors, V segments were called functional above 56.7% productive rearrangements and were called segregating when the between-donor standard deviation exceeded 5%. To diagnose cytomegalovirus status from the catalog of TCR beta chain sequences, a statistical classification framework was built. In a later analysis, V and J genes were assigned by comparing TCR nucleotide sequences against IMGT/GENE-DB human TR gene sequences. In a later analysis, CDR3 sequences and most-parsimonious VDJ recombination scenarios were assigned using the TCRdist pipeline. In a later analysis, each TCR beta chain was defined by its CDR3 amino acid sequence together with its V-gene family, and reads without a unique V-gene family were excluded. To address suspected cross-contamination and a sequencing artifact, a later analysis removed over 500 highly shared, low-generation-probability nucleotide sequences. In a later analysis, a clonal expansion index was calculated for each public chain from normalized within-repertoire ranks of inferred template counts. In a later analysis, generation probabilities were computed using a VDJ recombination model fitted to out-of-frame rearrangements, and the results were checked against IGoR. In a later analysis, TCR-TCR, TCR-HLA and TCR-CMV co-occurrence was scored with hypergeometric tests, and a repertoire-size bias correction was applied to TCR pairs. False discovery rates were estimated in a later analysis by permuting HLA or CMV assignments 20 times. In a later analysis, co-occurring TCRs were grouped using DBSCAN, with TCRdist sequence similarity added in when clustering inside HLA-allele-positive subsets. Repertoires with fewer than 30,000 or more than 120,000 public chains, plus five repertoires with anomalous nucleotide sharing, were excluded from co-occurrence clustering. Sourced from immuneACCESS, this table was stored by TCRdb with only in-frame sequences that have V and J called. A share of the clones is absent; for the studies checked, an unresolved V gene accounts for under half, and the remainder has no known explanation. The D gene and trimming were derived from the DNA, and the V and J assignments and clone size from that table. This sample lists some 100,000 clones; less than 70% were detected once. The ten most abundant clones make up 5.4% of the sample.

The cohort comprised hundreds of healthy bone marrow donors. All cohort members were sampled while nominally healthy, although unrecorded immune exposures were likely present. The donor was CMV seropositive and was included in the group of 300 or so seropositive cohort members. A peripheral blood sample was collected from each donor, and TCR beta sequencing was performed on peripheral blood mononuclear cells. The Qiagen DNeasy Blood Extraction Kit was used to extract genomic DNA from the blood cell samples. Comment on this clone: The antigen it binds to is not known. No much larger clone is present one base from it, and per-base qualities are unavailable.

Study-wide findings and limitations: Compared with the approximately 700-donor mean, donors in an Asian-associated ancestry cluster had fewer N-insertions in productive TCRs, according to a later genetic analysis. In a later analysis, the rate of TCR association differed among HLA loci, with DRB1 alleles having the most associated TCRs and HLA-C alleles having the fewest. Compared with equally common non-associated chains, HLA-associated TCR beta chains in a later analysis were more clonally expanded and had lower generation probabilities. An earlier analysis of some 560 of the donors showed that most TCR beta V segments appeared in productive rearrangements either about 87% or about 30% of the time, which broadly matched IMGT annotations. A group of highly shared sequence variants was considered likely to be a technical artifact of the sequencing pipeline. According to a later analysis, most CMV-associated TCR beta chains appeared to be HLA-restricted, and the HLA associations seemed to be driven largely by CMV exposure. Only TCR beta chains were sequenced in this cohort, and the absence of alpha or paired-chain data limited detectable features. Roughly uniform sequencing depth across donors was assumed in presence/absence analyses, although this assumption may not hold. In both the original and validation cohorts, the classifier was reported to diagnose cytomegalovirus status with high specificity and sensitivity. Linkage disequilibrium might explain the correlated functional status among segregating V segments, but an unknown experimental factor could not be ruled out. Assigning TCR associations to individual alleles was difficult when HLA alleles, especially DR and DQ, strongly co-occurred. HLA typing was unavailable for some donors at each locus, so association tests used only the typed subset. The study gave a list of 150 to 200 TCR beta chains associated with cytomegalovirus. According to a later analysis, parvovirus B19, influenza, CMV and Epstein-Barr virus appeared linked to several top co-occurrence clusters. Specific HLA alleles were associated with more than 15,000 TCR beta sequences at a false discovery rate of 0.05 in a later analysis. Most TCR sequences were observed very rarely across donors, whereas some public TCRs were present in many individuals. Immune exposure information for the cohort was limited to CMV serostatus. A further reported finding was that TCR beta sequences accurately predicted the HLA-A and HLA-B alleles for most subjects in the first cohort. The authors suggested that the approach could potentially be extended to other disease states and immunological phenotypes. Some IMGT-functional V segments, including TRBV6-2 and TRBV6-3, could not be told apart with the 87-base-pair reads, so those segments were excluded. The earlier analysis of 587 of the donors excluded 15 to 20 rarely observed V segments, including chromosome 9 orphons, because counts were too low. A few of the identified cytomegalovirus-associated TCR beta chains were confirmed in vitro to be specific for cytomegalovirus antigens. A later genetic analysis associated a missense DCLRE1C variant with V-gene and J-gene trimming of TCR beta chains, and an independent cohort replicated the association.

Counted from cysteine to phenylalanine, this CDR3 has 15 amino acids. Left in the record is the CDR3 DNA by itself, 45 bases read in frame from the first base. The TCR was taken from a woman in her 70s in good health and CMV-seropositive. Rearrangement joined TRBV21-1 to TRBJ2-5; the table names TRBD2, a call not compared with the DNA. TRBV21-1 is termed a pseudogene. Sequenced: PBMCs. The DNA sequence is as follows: TGTGCCAGCAGCCGGGGGAAGAAAAGTGAAGAGACCCAGTACTTC. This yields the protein CASSRGKKSEETQYF.